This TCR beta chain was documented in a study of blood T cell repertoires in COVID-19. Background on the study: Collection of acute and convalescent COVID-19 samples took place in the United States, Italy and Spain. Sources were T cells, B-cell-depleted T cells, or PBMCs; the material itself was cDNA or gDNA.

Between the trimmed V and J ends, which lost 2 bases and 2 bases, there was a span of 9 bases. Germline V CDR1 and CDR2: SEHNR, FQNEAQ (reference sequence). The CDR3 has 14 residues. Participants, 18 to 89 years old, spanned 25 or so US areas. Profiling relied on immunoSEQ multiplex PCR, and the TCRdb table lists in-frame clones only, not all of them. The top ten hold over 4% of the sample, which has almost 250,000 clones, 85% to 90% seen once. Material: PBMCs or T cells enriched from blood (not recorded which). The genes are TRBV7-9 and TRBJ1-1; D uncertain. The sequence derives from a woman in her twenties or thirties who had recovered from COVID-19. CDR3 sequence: CASSLSSLNTEAFF. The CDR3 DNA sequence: TGTGCCAGCAGCTTAAGCTCCCTAAACACTGAAGCTTTCTTT.